One and the same sample provided the 32 T cell receptor beta chains below, sequenced in a study of molecular identifiers for immune sequencing clone quantification. TCRdb ran MiXCR on the PCR reads and lists one entry per CDR3 protein. The data show approximately 670,000 distinct CDR3 sequences, with nearly 20% seen just once and 0.7% to 1% held by the top ten. The sequencing input was naive CD8+ T cells from blood, with Jurkat cell RNA spiked in. Sample subset: FACS-sorted CD8+CD4-CCR7+CD45RA+ naive T cells. These receptors came from a human donor in good health. Some libraries in this study had Jurkat cell RNA spiked in.

Concerning this clonotype itself: A much larger clonotype is one base distant, so this may be a read error. J is TRBJ2-5 and V is TRBV7-9; 8 bases are a match to TRBD1. Germline loops: CDR1 SEHNR, CDR2 FQNEAQ (reference sequence). The CDR3 runs 15 residues. The CDR3 loop is CAGSTTDRAAETQYF. CDR3 bases: TGTGCCGGCAGCACCACGGACAGGGCGGCAGAGACCCAGTACTTC.

This clonotype was counted many times. DNA for the CDR3: TGCGCCAGCAGCCAAGATTTTATCAGGGGTGGCGTCGGACAGCCCCAGCATTTT. Translation: CASSQDFIRGGVGQPQHF. The J gene is TRBJ1-5, the V gene TRBV4-3, with TRBD1 as a possible D gene (6 bases). Between the trimmed V and J ends, which lost 0 bases and 7 bases, there was a span of 22 bases. The CDR3 contains 18 residues. Germline assignment: CDR1 LGHNA and CDR2 YSLEER.

This clonotype showed up just a few times. The chain links TRBV4-1 to TRBJ1-6; 9 bases agree with TRBD1. The junction had 6 bases not matched to a gene; V was cut back by 4 bases and J by 5 bases. The CDR3 is 16 amino acids. Germline assignment: CDR1 MGHRA and CDR2 YSYEKL. The CDR3 spells CASSPGDRVDNSPLHF. The CDR3 DNA reads TGCGCCAGCAGCCCAGGGGACAGGGTTGATAATTCACCCCTCCACTTT.

This clonotype has a count of ten or more. The V call is TRBV11-2, the J call TRBJ2-5; 10 nucleotides align to TRBD1. The V and J ends lost 1 base and 5 bases, in that order; junction bases with no gene match: 7. Germline lookup yields CDR1 SGHAT and CDR2 FQNNGV. The CDR3 totals 16 residues. The CDR3 DNA follows: TGTGCCAGCAGCTTAGCTGGGACAGGGGCGTACGAGACCCAGTACTTC. The encoded protein is CASSLAGTGAYETQYF.

In the case of this clonotype: A much larger clonotype is one base distant, so this may be a read error. V is TRBV24-1 and J is TRBJ2-1; D not certain. This CDR3 region has 13 residues. Germline CDR1 reads KGHDR; CDR2 reads SFDVKD. The CDR3 protein is CATSETPYNELFF. The CDR3 bases are TGTGCCACCAGTGAAACGCCTTACAATGAGCTGTTCTTC.

In its sample, this clonotype was seen many times. The chain employs TRBV30 and TRBJ2-3, with D hard to call. V lost 5 bases, J lost 4 bases, and 4 bases lay in between. The CDR3 totals 10 residues. In germline, CDR1 is GTSNPN, CDR2 SVGIG (reference sequence). The CDR3 DNA reads TGTGCCTGGTTATCAGATACGCAGTATTTT. Encoded protein: CAWLSDTQYF.

There are many counts of this clonotype. The chain joins TRBV12-3 or TRBV12-4 to TRBJ2-3; possibly TRBD2 for D (6 bases). This CDR3 is built from 15 residues. Trimming took 3 bases from V and 4 from J, leaving 14 bases between them. The CDR3 protein is CASSFLTGVADTQYF. CDR3 DNA sequence: TGTGCCAGCAGTTTTTTAACGGGGGTTGCAGATACGCAGTATTTT.

This clonotype appeared many times. The chain uses TRBV30 and TRBJ1-1; D is uncertain. Germline CDR1 GTSNPN, CDR2 SVGIG (reference sequence). CDR3 size: 11 residues. V lost 3 bases and J lost 1, with 3 bases in between. The CDR3 DNA sequence: TGTGCCTGGAGGGAGAACACTGAAGCTTTCTTT. As protein: CAWRENTEAFF. The whole variable domain, filled in from reference TRBV30 and TRBJ1-1, reads SQTIHQWPATLVQPVGSPLSLECTVEGTSNPNLYWYRQAAGRGLQLLFYSVGIGQISSEVPQNLSASRPQDRQFILSSKKLLLSDSGFYLCAWRENTEAFFGQGTRLTVV.

The table lists this clonotype with many counts. The rearrangement links TRBV7-3 to TRBJ1-1; D not resolved. V was clipped by 3 bases and J by 7 bases, with 12 bases between them. The germline CDR1 and CDR2 sequences are SGHTA and FQGTGA. The CDR3 is 13 amino acids. The CDR3: CASSFDGRDEAFF. The CDR3 DNA follows: TGTGCCAGCAGCTTTGACGGACGGGATGAAGCTTTCTTT.

This clonotype was seen many times. This rearrangement joins TRBV6-5 to TRBJ2-7, with unresolved D. V lost 2 bases and J lost 7, with 15 bases in between. CDR3 length: 14 residues. Germline values: CDR1 MNHEY, CDR2 SVGAGI. This CDR3 is CASSYVGTWVEQYF. CDR3 nucleotides: TGTGCCAGCAGTTACGTAGGTACCTGGGTTGAGCAGTACTTC.

This clonotype was picked up many times. The chain links TRBV7-9 to TRBJ2-7; tentatively, D is TRBD2 (5 bases). CDR3 size: 14 residues. With 1 base removed from V and 7 bases from J, the gap between germline ends came to 14 bases. From germline, CDR1 is SEHNR and CDR2 FQNEAQ (reference sequence). The CDR3 is CASSLEYPPGEQYF. The CDR3 DNA follows: TGTGCCAGCAGCTTAGAGTACCCTCCGGGAGAGCAGTACTTC.

Many counts were recorded for this clonotype. The V gene is TRBV27, the J gene TRBJ2-7, with TRBD1 matching 10 bases. This CDR3 spans 15 amino acids. Per germline, CDR1 MNHEY and CDR2 SMNVEV (reference sequence). The junction had 8 bases not matched to a gene; V was cut back by 5 bases and J by 4 bases. DNA of the CDR3: TGTGCCAGCAGTCTGTTTAAGGGACAGGGGTACGAGCAGTACTTC. Protein sequence: CASSLFKGQGYEQYF.

This clonotype was picked up many times. This rearrangement joins TRBV7-6 to TRBJ2-3; possibly TRBD1 for D (6 bases). CDR3 length equals 14 residues. Between the trimmed V and J ends, which lost 6 bases and 0 bases, there was a span of 10 bases. Germline V gene data show CDR1 as SGHVS and CDR2 as FNYEAQ. The CDR3 sequence: CASSMGHSTDTQYF. Written as DNA, the CDR3 is TGTGCCAGCAGTATGGGACACAGCACAGATACGCAGTATTTT.

This clonotype was counted ten times or more. The chain uses TRBV4-1 and TRBJ2-6; D call uncertain. The CDR3 has 14 residues. Trimming shortened V by 4 bases and J by 1 base, and 5 bases separated the two germline ends. Germline V gene sequence: CDR1 MGHRA, CDR2 YSYEKL. The CDR3 loop reads CASSPPSGANVLTF. The CDR3 bases are TGCGCCAGCAGCCCGCCTTCTGGGGCCAACGTCCTGACTTTC.

In its sample, this clonotype was seen many times. This chain connects TRBV27 to TRBJ2-3, with 11 bases aligning to TRBD2. In germline, CDR1 is MNHEY, CDR2 SMNVEV (reference sequence). CDR3 length equals 15 residues. V lost 7 bases, J lost 9 bases, and 12 bases stayed unmatched. The CDR3 DNA is TGTGCCAGCAAACTTAGCGGGGGGGCCTGGAGAACGCAGTATTTT. Its translation is CASKLSGGAWRTQYF.

This clonotype has a count of ten or more. This chain joins TRBV5-6 and TRBJ2-7; TRBD1 or TRBD2 may be the D gene (5 bases each). Trimming removed 3 bases at V and 2 bases at J, with 12 bases between. CDR3 length: 14 residues. Germline V gives CDR1 SGHDT, CDR2 YYEEEE. The CDR3 loop is CASSYGTTTYEQYF. CDR3 coding DNA: TGTGCCAGCAGCTACGGGACCACTACCTACGAGCAGTACTTC.

This clonotype has more than one count but fewer than ten. This chain links TRBV19 with TRBJ2-1; D gene unclear. V was pared by 4 bases and J by 3 bases, with 16 bases between. Germline CDR1 LNHDA, CDR2 SQIVND (reference sequence). The CDR3 is 16 amino acids. The CDR3 DNA follows: TGTGCCAGTAGTACCCTCGGTAGAGGCAGCTACAATGAGCAGTTCTTC. Its translation: CASSTLGRGSYNEQFF. The variable domain in full, completed from reference TRBV19 and TRBJ2-1, reads DGGITQSPKYLFRKEGQNVTLSCEQNLNHDAMYWYRQDPGQGLRLIYYSQIVNDFQKGDIAEGYSVSREKKESFPLTVTSAQKNPTAFYLCASSTLGRGSYNEQFFGPGTRLTVL.

With regard to this clonotype: An end of the junction does not agree with germline; a read error may underlie this. This chain links TRBV12-3 or TRBV12-4 with TRBJ1-5; D remains ambiguous. The CDR3 has 14 residues. The CDR3 DNA is TGTGCCAGCAGTTTTGCAGCTAGCAATCAGCCCCCGCATTTT. Encoded protein: CASSFAASNQPPHF.

V gene TRBV20-1 combines with J gene TRBJ2-3; 7 bases are shared with TRBD2. The CDR3 length is 15 residues. Germline V CDR1 and CDR2: DFQATT, SNEGSKA (reference sequence). V shed 4 bases and J 0 bases; nucleotides not matched to a gene: 7. CDR3 bases: TGCAGTGCTACCTCCGCGGGGGTGAGCACAGATACGCAGTATTTT. Amino acids: CSATSAGVSTDTQYF.

Comments on this clonotype: A much larger clone differs by one base, so this may be a read error. The genes are TRBV28 and TRBJ2-2, with 12 bases fitting TRBD1. This CDR3 spans 15 amino acids. CDR1 is MDHEN and CDR2 is SYDVKM in the germline V gene. The CDR3 DNA follows: TGTGCCAGCAGATCCGGGACAGGGGGCTTTGGGGGGCTGTTTTTT. This codes for CASRSGTGGFGGLFF.

Many counts were recorded for this clonotype. The CDR3 loop is CASSPLAGDVADTQYF. The CDR3 DNA follows: TGTGCCAGCAGCCCACTAGCGGGAGACGTAGCAGATACGCAGTATTTT. The rearrangement links TRBV7-9 to TRBJ2-3; 11 positions agree with TRBD2. Per germline, CDR1 SEHNR and CDR2 FQNEAQ (reference sequence). V lost 5 bases to trimming and J lost 4 bases; unmatched junction nucleotides: 8. The CDR3 loop spans 16 amino acids.

This chain links TRBV4-3 with TRBJ1-2; D possibly corresponds to TRBD1 (5 bases). The germline V and J ends were trimmed by 0 bases and 2 bases, with 10 bases remaining between them. Germline V CDR1 and CDR2: LGHNA, YSLEER. The CDR3 runs 15 residues. The CDR3 sequence is CASSQEDSGNYGYTF. Here the CDR3 DNA reads TGCGCCAGCAGCCAAGAAGACAGTGGGAACTATGGCTACACCTTC.

This clonotype was found a few times. The chain combines TRBV5-3 with TRBJ1-5, with TRBD1 matching 8 bases. TRBV5-3 is classed as an ORF, of uncertain function. Trimming took 0 bases from V and 2 from J; bases not matched to a gene: 4. The CDR3 loop spans 16 amino acids. The CDR3 region has the DNA TGTGCCAGAAGCTTGGTGGCAGGGGGCGGCAATCAGCCCCAGCATTTT. Amino acid sequence: CARSLVAGGGNQPQHF.

The J gene is TRBJ1-2, the V gene TRBV2, with 8 bases lining up with TRBD1. The trim removed 1 base at V and 4 bases at J, leaving 2 bases unmatched. CDR3 length equals 14 residues. Germline CDR1 reads SNHLY; CDR2 reads FYNNEI. The chain's CDR3 is CASSEVGQGYGYTF. CDR3 DNA: TGTGCCAGCAGTGAAGTCGGACAGGGCTATGGCTACACCTTC.

The CDR3 sequence: CASSFDPTSYEQYF. The CDR3 DNA is TGCGCCAGCAGCTTTGATCCAACCAGCTACGAGCAGTACTTC. The genes are TRBV5-1 and TRBJ2-7; no clear D gene. CDR3 length: 14 residues. The germline gives CDR1 SGHRS, CDR2 YFSETQ. Trimming removed 2 bases at V and 3 bases at J, with 12 bases between.

This clonotype has a count of ten or more. This sequence joins TRBV25-1 and TRBJ1-1; 8 nucleotides align to TRBD1. The J segment lost 5 bases and the V segment lost 9 bases, leaving 8 bases of the junction unmatched. Germline values: CDR1 MGHDK, CDR2 SYGVNS. The CDR3 has 13 residues. CDR3 protein: CASGGQGATEAFF. CDR3 DNA: TGTGCCAGTGGGGGGCAGGGGGCTACTGAAGCTTTCTTT.

Comments on this clonotype: A read error may explain this, as a much larger clone is one base away. This chain uses TRBV12-3 or TRBV12-4 with TRBJ1-1; tentatively, D is TRBD1 (5 bases). The CDR3 sequence is 12 residues long. CDR3 in amino acids: CASRWGNTEASF. CDR3 DNA: TGTGCCAGCAGATGGGGGAACACTGAAGCTTCCTTT.

The V call is TRBV27, the J call TRBJ2-3, with D tentatively TRBD1 or TRBD2 (5 bases each). The CDR3 runs 15 residues. V lost 3 bases, J lost 2 bases, and 12 bases lay in between. Per the germline V gene, CDR1 is MNHEY and CDR2 is SMNVEV (reference sequence). CDR3 DNA: TGTGCCAGCAGTTTCCTGGGACCGAACACAGATACGCAGTATTTT. Translating it yields CASSFLGPNTDTQYF.

This clonotype was seen repeatedly, ten times or more. The chain recombines TRBV7-6 with TRBJ2-5, with TRBD2 identical over 8 bases. Looked up from germline, CDR1 is SGHVS and CDR2 is FNYEAQ. The length of the CDR3 is 13 residues. V was pared by 5 bases and J by 5 bases, with 4 bases of the junction left unmatched. The CDR3 bases are TGTGCCAGCAGCCCAGCGGGGGATGAGACCCAGTACTTC. It translates to CASSPAGDETQYF.

This clonotype was seen ten or more times. A junction boundary mismatches the germline segment, possibly from a read error. V gene TRBV5-8 combines with J gene TRBJ2-7; 9 bases match TRBD2. There are 14 residues in the CDR3. Germline CDR1 is SGHTS and CDR2 is YDEGEE. The CDR3 DNA is TGCGCCAGCAGCCCCCGACTAGCGGCCTACGAGCAGTACTTC. Residues: CASSPRLAAYEQYF.

This clonotype came up many times. The chain carries TRBV23-1 and TRBJ1-5; 8 nucleotides agree with TRBD1. TRBV23-1 has ORF status, its function being uncertain. CDR3 length: 13 residues. Trimming at V came to 9 bases and at J to 2 bases, leaving 3 bases not matched to a gene. CDR3 bases: TGCGCCAGTCCGGGACAGGGCAATCAGCCCCAGCATTTT. Amino acid sequence: CASPGQGNQPQHF.

A few counts support this clonotype. A clone one base away is much larger, so this may be a read error. The conserved phenylalanine or tryptophan is not found at the CDR3 terminus, so this likely reflects a read error. The V and J genes are TRBV3-1 and TRBJ2-5; TRBD1 might be the D (5 bases). The CDR3 runs 13 residues. The germline gives CDR1 LGHDT, CDR2 YNNKEL (reference sequence). Trimming shortened V by 6 bases and J by 4 bases, and 12 bases separated the two germline ends. This chain's CDR3 is CASRGGRGETQYL. The CDR3 DNA sequence: TGTGCCAGCAGGGGTGGTAGGGGAGAGACCCAGTACCTC.